These 23 T cell receptor beta chains share one sample of origin, sequenced in a study of T cell responses to AZD1222 COVID-19 vaccine. Sequencing used immunoSEQ multiplex PCR; TCRdb keeps in-frame clones, though not all of them. The data show 120,000 to 150,000 clones, with around 88% seen just once and around 3.4% held by the top ten. The sample was peripheral blood, taken on day 0 of MenACWY control vaccination. The receptors come from an adult in good health.

The chain couples TRBV2 to TRBJ2-5; the match to TRBD1 covers 9 bases. The V gene's germline CDR1 is SNHLY and CDR2 FYNNEI. This CDR3 comprises 14 residues. The trim removed 8 bases at V and 5 bases at J, leaving 9 bases unmatched. This chain's CDR3 is CASGRRTGVETQYF. CDR3 nucleotides: TGTGCCAGCGGGCGGCGGACAGGGGTTGAGACCCAGTACTTC.

The gene calls are TRBV4-1 and TRBJ2-7, with 8 bases fitting TRBD1. CDR3 length: 15 amino acids. The germline V gene encodes CDR1 MGHRA and CDR2 YSYEKL. V lost 3 bases, J lost 0 bases, and 4 bases stayed unmatched. This CDR3 is CASSQIQGGSYEQYF. The CDR3 nucleotides are TGCGCCAGCAGCCAGATACAGGGGGGCTCCTACGAGCAGTACTTC.

The chain links TRBV7-3 to TRBJ2-7; 7 bases map to TRBD2. CDR1 is SGHTA, CDR2 FQGTGA, per germline. The CDR3 has 15 residues. V gave up 2 bases and J gave up 4 bases; unmatched junction bases: 8. The CDR3 region is CASSLLGGSVYEQYF. The CDR3 DNA reads as TGTGCCAGCAGCTTACTGGGCGGGAGTGTTTACGAGCAGTACTTC. The whole variable domain, remainder taken from reference TRBV7-3 and TRBJ2-7, is GAGVSQTPSNKVTEKGKYVELRCDPISGHTALYWYRQSLGQGPEFLIYFQGTGAADDSGLPNDRFFAVRPEGSVSTLKIQRTERGDSAVYLCASSLLGGSVYEQYFGPGTRLTVT.

The V and J genes are TRBV18 and TRBJ2-3; weak D call: TRBD1 (6 bases). The length of the CDR3 is 21 residues. Looked up from germline, CDR1 is KGHSH and CDR2 is LQKENI. V lost 6 bases, J lost 0 bases, and 31 bases lay in between. The DNA for the CDR3 is TGTGCCAGCTCCTCATCCGGCTCAGAGGGAACAGGGCCCTTTAGCACAGATACGCAGTATTTT. Protein sequence: CASSSSGSEGTGPFSTDTQYF.

The CDR3, as DNA: TGTGCCAGCAGCCCTAGCGGACAGACAGGTCGGAGCGGCTACACCTTC. Amino acid sequence: CASSPSGQTGRSGYTF. This chain uses TRBV28 with TRBJ1-2; TRBD1 might be the D (6 bases). The CDR3 runs 16 residues. Looked up from germline, CDR1 is MDHEN and CDR2 is SYDVKM. V dropped 6 bases and J dropped 8 bases, with 25 bases sitting between them.

This rearrangement joins TRBV5-1 to TRBJ1-5, with a tentative D call TRBD1 (6 bases). Germline CDR1 is SGHRS and CDR2 is YFSETQ. CDR3 length: 14 amino acids. With 2 bases removed from V and 5 bases from J, the gap between germline ends came to 11 bases. CDR3 DNA: TGCGCCAGCAGCTTACAGGGAACCGATCAGCCCCAGCATTTT. It yields the protein CASSLQGTDQPQHF.

The chain combines TRBV19 with TRBJ1-2; D not resolved. CDR3 length equals 13 residues. The germline CDR1 and CDR2 sequences are LNHDA and SQIVND (reference sequence). V shed 4 bases and J shed 5 bases, with 11 bases lying between them. This CDR3 is CASSRLVGYGYTF. The DNA for the CDR3 is TGTGCCAGTAGTAGGCTCGTTGGGTATGGCTACACCTTC. The entire variable domain, with the rest obtained from reference TRBV19 and TRBJ1-2, is as follows: DGGITQSPKYLFRKEGQNVTLSCEQNLNHDAMYWYRQDPGQGLRLIYYSQIVNDFQKGDIAEGYSVSREKKESFPLTVTSAQKNPTAFYLCASSRLVGYGYTFGSGTRLTVV.

The chain links TRBV5-1 to TRBJ1-1; possibly TRBD1 for D (6 bases). The V end was cut by 4 bases, the J end by 3 bases, with 16 bases between. Germline-derived CDR1 and CDR2 are SGHRS and YFSETQ. CDR3 size: 15 residues. CDR3 coding DNA: TGCGCCAGCAGCCTCGAGGGGACACGGGACACTGAAGCTTTCTTT. Translating gives CASSLEGTRDTEAFF.

The chain is built from TRBV5-1 and TRBJ1-6; D is undetermined. The CDR3 extends over 14 amino acids. Germline V gene sequence: CDR1 SGHRS, CDR2 YFSETQ. Trimming stripped 4 bases from V and 7 bases from J, with 12 bases between. The CDR3 DNA sequence: TGCGCCAGCAGCCCGGGCAGCGAGAATTCACCCCTCCACTTT. Protein sequence: CASSPGSENSPLHF.

The CDR3 DNA follows: TGTGCCAGCAGCTTCTCACTAGCGAGGACCTACAATGAGCAGTTCTTC. This sequence encodes CASSFSLARTYNEQFF. J is TRBJ2-1 and V is TRBV7-3, with 7 nucleotides matching TRBD2. Germline V gene data show CDR1 as SGHTA and CDR2 as FQGTGA. The V segment lost 3 bases and the J segment 2 bases; nucleotides outside the gene matches: 7. The length of the CDR3 is 16 residues.

In this sample, this clone turned up once. The genes are TRBV4-2 and TRBJ2-2, with D perhaps matching TRBD1 (5 bases). Between the trimmed V and J ends, which lost 11 bases and 0 bases, there was a span of 13 bases. This CDR3 comprises 14 residues. CDR1 is LGHNA, CDR2 YNFKEQ, per germline. CDR3 sequence reads: CASKDISNTGELFF. The CDR3 DNA sequence: TGTGCCTCCAAGGACATTTCGAACACCGGGGAGCTGTTTTTT.

The chain combines TRBV6-2 or TRBV6-3 with TRBJ1-5, with 7 bases lining up with TRBD1. The CDR3 contains 16 residues. Germline loops: CDR1 MNHEY, CDR2 SVGEGT. J was trimmed by 0 bases and V by 5 bases; bases with no gene match: 7. The CDR3 sequence: CASSTTTGHSNQPQHF. The CDR3 DNA reads as TGTGCCAGCAGTACTACGACAGGGCATAGCAATCAGCCCCAGCATTTT.

This sequence joins TRBV7-2 and TRBJ2-7, with a possible D match to TRBD2 (5 bases). Germline V gene data show CDR1 as SGHTA and CDR2 as FQGNSA. The V gene lost 5 bases and the J gene lost 5 bases, with 19 bases spanning the gap. This CDR3 has 15 residues. The CDR3 nucleotides are TGTGCCAGCAGCCGGGAACCGGGCAGCGGTCACGAGCAGTACTTC. As protein: CASSREPGSGHEQYF.

This clone was recorded once. J is TRBJ2-7 and V is TRBV9, with 11 bases matching TRBD1. Germline V CDR1 and CDR2: SGDLS, YYNGEE. Trimming removed 4 bases from V and 5 bases from J; junction bases left unmatched: 8. The CDR3 extends over 15 amino acids. The CDR3 DNA sequence: TGTGCCAGCAGCCTGGGACAGGGGGTCGTCCACGAGCAGTACTTC. Encoded protein: CASSLGQGVVHEQYF.

V is TRBV11-3 and J is TRBJ1-1, with D perhaps TRBD1 (6 bases). Per germline, CDR1 SGHNT and CDR2 YENEEA. The CDR3 has 16 amino acids. Trimming cost V 0 bases and J 0 bases, with 11 bases left between them. The CDR3 loop reads CASSLDRGTMNTEAFF. The CDR3 nucleotides are TGTGCCAGCAGCTTAGATCGGGGGACAATGAACACTGAAGCTTTCTTT. Variable domain in full (rest from reference TRBV11-3 and TRBJ1-1): EAGVVQSPRYKIIEKKQPVAFWCNPISGHNTLYWYLQNLGQGPELLIRYENEEAVDDSQLPKDRFSAERLKGVDSTLKIQPAELGDSAVYLCASSLDRGTMNTEAFFGQGTRLTVV.

The chain joins TRBV7-9 to TRBJ1-1; no clear D gene. The CDR3 contains 13 residues. Per the germline V gene, CDR1 is SEHNR and CDR2 is FQNEAQ (reference sequence). V lost 4 bases and J 3 bases, leaving 9 bases between the germline ends. This chain's CDR3 is CASSSYGDTEAFF. DNA of the CDR3: TGTGCCAGCAGCTCGTACGGGGACACTGAAGCTTTCTTT.

The genes are TRBV7-9 and TRBJ1-1; no firm D call. Trimming cost V 4 bases and J 1 base, with 10 bases left between them. The CDR3 is 14 amino acids. Germline V gene sequence: CDR1 SEHNR, CDR2 FQNEAQ (reference sequence). CDR3 in DNA: TGTGCCAGCAGCTGGCAAGGACCGAACACTGAAGCTTTCTTT. Its translation: CASSWQGPNTEAFF.

The V call is TRBV3-1 (or the pseudogene TRBV3-2), the J call TRBJ1-1; no definite D call. The CDR3 sequence is 15 residues long. V was cut by 0 bases and J by 5 bases, with 13 bases left in between. The germline gives CDR1 LGHDT, CDR2 YNNKEL (reference sequence). CDR3 loop: CASSQDSKEGTEAFF. Here the CDR3 DNA reads TGTGCCAGCAGCCAAGATTCTAAAGAGGGAACTGAAGCTTTCTTT.

The J gene is TRBJ1-5, the V gene TRBV27; D uncertain. V lost 6 bases and J lost 1, with 16 bases in between. The CDR3 is made up of 16 amino acids. The V gene's germline CDR1 is MNHEY and CDR2 SMNVEV (reference sequence). The CDR3 sequence: CASRPALGKSNQPQHF. CDR3 bases: TGTGCCAGCAGACCAGCTCTGGGAAAGAGCAATCAGCCCCAGCATTTT.

This chain joins TRBV4-1 and TRBJ1-1, with TRBD1 as a possible D gene (6 bases). Trimming shortened V by 4 bases and J by 4 bases, and 16 bases separated the two germline ends. CDR3 length: 15 residues. Germline V gives CDR1 MGHRA, CDR2 YSYEKL. The CDR3 is CASSPGQGSRTEAFF. DNA for the CDR3: TGCGCCAGCAGCCCCGGGCAGGGGTCGCGCACTGAAGCTTTCTTT.

This chain connects TRBV6-5 to TRBJ2-7, with TRBD1 matching over 9 bases. The CDR3 contains 15 residues. CDR1 is MNHEY, CDR2 SVGAGI, per germline. Trimming at V came to 6 bases and at J to 3 bases, leaving 9 bases not matched to a gene. This chain's CDR3 is CASSHIPGQGYEQYF. The CDR3 DNA reads as TGTGCCAGCAGCCATATACCGGGACAGGGCTACGAGCAGTACTTC.

This chain links TRBV18 with TRBJ2-2, with TRBD1 matching over 7 bases. Germline V lookup: CDR1 KGHSH, CDR2 LQKENI. J gave up 2 bases and V 3 bases, and 9 bases lay outside the gene matches. The CDR3 runs 17 residues. For the CDR3, the DNA is TGTGCCAGCTCACCTTCGAGAGGGGACAGTAACACCGGGGAGCTGTTTTTT. This encodes CASSPSRGDSNTGELFF.

V usage is TRBV6-5 and J usage is TRBJ1-6; D not resolved. This CDR3 has 15 residues. The V end was cut by 0 bases, the J end by 4 bases, with 7 bases between. Per germline, CDR1 MNHEY and CDR2 SVGAGI. Here the CDR3 reads CASSYSSNYNSPLHF. The CDR3 DNA reads TGTGCCAGCAGTTACTCATCGAATTATAATTCACCCCTCCACTTT.